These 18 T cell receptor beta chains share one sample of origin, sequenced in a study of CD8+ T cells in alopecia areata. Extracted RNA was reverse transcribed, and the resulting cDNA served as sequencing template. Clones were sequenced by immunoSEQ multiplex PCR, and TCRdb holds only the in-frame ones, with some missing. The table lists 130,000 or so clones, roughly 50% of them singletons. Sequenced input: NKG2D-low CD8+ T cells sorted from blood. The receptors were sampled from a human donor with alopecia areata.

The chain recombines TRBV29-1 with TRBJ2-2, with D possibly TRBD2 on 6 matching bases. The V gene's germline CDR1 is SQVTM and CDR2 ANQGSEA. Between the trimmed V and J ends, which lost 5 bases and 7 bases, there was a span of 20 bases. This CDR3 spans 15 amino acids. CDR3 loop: CSVHRRDVGSGELFF. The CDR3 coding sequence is TGCAGCGTTCATCGGCGGGACGTTGGGAGCGGGGAGCTGTTTTTT.

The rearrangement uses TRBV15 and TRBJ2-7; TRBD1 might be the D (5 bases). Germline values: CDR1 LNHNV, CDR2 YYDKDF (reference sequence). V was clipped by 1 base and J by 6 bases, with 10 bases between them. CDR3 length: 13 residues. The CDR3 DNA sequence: TGTGCCACCAGCAGAGCCCAGGGCGGCGAGCAGTACTTC. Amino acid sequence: CATSRAQGGEQYF.

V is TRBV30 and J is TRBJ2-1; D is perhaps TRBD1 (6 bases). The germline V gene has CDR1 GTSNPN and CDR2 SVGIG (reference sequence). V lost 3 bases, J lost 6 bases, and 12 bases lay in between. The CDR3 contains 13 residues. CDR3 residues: CAWSGTGFNEQFF. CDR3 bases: TGTGCCTGGAGCGGAACAGGGTTCAATGAGCAGTTCTTC. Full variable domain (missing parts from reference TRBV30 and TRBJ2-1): SQTIHQWPATLVQPVGSPLSLECTVEGTSNPNLYWYRQAAGRGLQLLFYSVGIGQISSEVPQNLSASRPQDRQFILSSKKLLLSDSGFYLCAWSGTGFNEQFFGPGTRLTVL.

CDR3 in amino acids: CASSQSYNEQFF. The CDR3 nucleotides read TGCGCCAGCAGCCAAAGCTACAATGAGCAGTTCTTC. The V and J genes are TRBV4-1 and TRBJ2-1; no reliable D call. Germline V CDR1 and CDR2: MGHRA, YSYEKL. The CDR3 spans 12 residues. Trimming took off 2 bases at V and 3 bases at J, with 2 bases between the two ends.

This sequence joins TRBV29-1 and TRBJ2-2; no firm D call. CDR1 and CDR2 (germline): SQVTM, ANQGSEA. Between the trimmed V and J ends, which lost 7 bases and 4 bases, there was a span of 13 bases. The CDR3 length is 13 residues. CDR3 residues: CSGLMTSTGELFF. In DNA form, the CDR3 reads TGCAGCGGCCTCATGACCAGCACCGGGGAGCTGTTTTTT.

CDR3 loop: CASSEKGSTDTQYF. DNA for the CDR3: TGTGCCAGCAGTGAAAAGGGTAGCACAGATACGCAGTATTTT. V gene TRBV25-1 combines with J gene TRBJ2-3; no clear D. CDR3 length equals 14 residues. Germline values: CDR1 MGHDK, CDR2 SYGVNS. The V and J ends lost 2 bases and 0 bases respectively, with 6 bases between them.

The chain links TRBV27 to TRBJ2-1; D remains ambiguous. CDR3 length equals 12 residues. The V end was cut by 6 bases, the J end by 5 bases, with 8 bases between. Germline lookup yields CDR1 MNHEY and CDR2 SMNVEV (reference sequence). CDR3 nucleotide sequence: TGTGCCAGCAGCACACCTAACAATGAGCAGTTCTTC. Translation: CASSTPNNEQFF.

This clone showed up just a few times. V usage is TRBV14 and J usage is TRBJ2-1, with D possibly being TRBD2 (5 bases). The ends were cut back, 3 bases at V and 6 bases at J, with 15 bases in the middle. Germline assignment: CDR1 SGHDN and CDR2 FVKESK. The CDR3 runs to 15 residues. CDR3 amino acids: CASSHPRVLGNEQFF. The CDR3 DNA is TGTGCCAGCAGCCACCCGAGGGTGCTAGGCAATGAGCAGTTCTTC. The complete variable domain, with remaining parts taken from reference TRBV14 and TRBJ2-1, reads EAGVTQFPSHSVIEKGQTVTLRCDPISGHDNLYWYRRVMGKEIKFLLHFVKESKQDESGMPNNRFLAERTGGTYSTLKVQPAELEDSGVYFCASSHPRVLGNEQFFGPGTRLTVL.

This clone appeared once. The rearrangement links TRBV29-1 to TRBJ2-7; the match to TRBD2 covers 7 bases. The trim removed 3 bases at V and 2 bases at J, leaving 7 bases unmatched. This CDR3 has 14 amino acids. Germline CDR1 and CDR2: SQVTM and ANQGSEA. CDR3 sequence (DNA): TGCAGCGTTGATGGGGGGGAGCCACCCTACGAGCAGTACTTC. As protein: CSVDGGEPPYEQYF.

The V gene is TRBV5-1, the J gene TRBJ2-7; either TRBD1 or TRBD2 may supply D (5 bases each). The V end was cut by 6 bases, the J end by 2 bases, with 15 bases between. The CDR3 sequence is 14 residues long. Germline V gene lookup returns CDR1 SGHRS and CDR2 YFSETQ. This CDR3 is CASNARDGTYEQYF. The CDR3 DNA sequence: TGCGCCAGCAACGCCCGGGACGGAACCTACGAGCAGTACTTC.

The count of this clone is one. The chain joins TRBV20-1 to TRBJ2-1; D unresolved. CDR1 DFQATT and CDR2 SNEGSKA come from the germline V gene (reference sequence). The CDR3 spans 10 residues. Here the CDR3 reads CTVPGNEQFF. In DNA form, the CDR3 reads TGCACCGTGCCCGGGAATGAGCAGTTCTTC.

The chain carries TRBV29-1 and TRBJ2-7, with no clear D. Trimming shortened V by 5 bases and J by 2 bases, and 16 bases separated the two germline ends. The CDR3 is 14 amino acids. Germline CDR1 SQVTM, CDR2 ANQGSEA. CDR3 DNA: TGCAGCGTTTTGGGTTACGGGCTTACCTACGAGCAGTACTTC. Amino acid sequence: CSVLGYGLTYEQYF.

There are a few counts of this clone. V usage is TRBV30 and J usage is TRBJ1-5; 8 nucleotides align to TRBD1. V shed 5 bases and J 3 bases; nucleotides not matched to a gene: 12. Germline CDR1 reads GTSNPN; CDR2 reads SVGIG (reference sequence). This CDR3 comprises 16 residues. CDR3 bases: TGTGCCTGGGAGACACCCGGACAGGGCCTCAATCAGCCCCAGCATTTT. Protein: CAWETPGQGLNQPQHF.

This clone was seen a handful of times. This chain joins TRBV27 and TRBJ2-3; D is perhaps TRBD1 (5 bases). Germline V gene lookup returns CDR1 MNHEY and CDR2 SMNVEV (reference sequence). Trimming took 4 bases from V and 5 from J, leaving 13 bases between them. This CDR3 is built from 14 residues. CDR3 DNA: TGTGCCAGCAGTTCGGGCCTAAGGGGAGATACGCAGTATTTT. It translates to CASSSGLRGDTQYF.

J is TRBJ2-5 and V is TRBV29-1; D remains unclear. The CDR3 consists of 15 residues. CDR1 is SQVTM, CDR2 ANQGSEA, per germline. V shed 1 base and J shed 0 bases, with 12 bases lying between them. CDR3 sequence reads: CSVEARPPHQETQYF. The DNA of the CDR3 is TGCAGCGTTGAAGCGAGGCCACCGCACCAAGAGACCCAGTACTTC.

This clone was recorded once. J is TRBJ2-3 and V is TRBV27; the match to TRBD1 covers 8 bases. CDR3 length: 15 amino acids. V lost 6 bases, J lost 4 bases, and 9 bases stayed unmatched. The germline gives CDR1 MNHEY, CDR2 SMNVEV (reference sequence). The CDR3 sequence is CASSAMDRVADTQYF. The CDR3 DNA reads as TGTGCCAGCAGCGCAATGGACAGGGTCGCAGATACGCAGTATTTT.

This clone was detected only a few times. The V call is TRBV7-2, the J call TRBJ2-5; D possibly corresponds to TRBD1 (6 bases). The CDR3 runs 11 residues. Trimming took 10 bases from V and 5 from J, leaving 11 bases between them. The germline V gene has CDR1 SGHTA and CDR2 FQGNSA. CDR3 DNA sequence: TGTGCCACCGAAAGGGGGGAGACCCAGTACTTC. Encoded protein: CATERGETQYF.

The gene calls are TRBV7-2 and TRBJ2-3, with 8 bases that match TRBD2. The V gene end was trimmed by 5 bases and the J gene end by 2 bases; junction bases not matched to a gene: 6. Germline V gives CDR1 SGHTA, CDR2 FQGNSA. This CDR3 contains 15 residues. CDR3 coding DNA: TGTGCCAGCAGCATCGGGACTAGTAACACAGATACGCAGTATTTT. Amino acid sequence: CASSIGTSNTDTQYF.